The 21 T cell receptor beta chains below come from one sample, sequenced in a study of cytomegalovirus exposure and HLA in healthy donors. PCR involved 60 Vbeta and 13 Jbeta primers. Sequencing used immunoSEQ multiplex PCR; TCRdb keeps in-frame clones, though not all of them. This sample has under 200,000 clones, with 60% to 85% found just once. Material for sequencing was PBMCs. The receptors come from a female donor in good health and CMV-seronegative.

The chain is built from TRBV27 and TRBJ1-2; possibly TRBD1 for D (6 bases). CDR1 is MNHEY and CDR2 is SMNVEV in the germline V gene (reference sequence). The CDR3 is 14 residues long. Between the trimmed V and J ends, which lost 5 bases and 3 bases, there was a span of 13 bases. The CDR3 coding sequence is TGTGCCAGCAGTACCCAGGGACAAGACTATGGCTACACCTTC. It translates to CASSTQGQDYGYTF.

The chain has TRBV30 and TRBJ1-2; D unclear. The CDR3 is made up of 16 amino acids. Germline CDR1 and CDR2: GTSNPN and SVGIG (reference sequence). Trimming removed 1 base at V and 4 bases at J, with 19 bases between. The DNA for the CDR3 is TGTGCCTGGAGTGGGTATAGTCTGAGGGTCATCTATGGCTACACCTTC. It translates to CAWSGYSLRVIYGYTF.

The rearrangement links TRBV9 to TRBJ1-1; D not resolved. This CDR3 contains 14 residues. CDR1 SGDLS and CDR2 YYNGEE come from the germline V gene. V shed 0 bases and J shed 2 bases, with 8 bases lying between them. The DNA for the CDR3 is TGTGCCAGCAGCGTAGAGTGGAGCAACACTGAAGCTTTCTTT. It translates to CASSVEWSNTEAFF.

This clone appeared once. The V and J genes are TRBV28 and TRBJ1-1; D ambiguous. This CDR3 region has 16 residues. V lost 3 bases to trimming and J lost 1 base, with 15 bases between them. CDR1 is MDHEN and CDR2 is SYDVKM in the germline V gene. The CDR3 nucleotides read TGTGCCAGCAGTTTTTCGCCCGGGAAGACGAACACTGAAGCTTTCTTT. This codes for CASSFSPGKTNTEAFF.

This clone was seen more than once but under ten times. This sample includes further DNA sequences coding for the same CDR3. CDR3 residues: CASSSGLAGYEQYF. The DNA for the CDR3 is TGTGCCAGCAGCTCGGGACTAGCGGGATACGAGCAGTACTTC. The chain joins TRBV7-9 to TRBJ2-7; TRBD2 agrees at 13 bases. Per the germline V gene, CDR1 is SEHNR and CDR2 is FQNEAQ (reference sequence). This CDR3 contains 14 residues. The ends lost 4 bases at V and 4 bases at J; junction bases unmatched: 1. Full variable domain (rest looked up from reference TRBV7-9 and TRBJ2-7): DTGVSQNPRHKITKRGQNVTFRCDPISEHNRLYWYRQTLGQGPEFLTYFQNEAQLEKSRLLSDRFSAERPKGSFSTLEIQRTEQGDSAMYLCASSSGLAGYEQYFGPGTRLTVT.

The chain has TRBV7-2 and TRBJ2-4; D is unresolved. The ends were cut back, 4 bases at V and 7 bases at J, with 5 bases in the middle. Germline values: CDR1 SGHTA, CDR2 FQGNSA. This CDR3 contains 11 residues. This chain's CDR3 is CASSSGNIQYF. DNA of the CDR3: TGTGCCAGCAGCTCCGGGAACATTCAGTACTTC.

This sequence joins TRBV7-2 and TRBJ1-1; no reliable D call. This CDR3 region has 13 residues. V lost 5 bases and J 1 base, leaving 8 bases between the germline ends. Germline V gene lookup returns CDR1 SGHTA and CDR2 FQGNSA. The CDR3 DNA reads TGTGCCAGCAGCCCTGGGCGGAACACTGAAGCTTTCTTT. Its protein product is CASSPGRNTEAFF.

This CDR3 reads CASTRDYISTDTQYF. CDR3 coding DNA: TGCGCCAGCACCCGGGACTATATTAGCACAGATACGCAGTATTTT. The chain links TRBV4-3 to TRBJ2-3, with TRBD2 identical over 7 bases. The CDR3 length is 15 residues. Germline V CDR1 and CDR2: LGHNA, YSLEER. V shed 7 bases and J 0 bases; nucleotides not matched to a gene: 7.

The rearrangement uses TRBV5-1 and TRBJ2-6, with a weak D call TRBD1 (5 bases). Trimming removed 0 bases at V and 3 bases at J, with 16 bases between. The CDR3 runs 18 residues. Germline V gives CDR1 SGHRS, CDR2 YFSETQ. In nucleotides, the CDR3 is TGCGCCAGCAGCTTGGCCGTGTTAGGGGTCGGTGGGGCCAACGTCCTGACTTTC. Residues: CASSLAVLGVGGANVLTF.

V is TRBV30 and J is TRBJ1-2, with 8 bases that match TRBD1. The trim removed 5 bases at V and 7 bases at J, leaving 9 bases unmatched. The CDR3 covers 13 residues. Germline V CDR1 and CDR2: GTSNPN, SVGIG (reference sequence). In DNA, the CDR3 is TGTGCCTGGGGGACAGGAGCCTCACTTGGCTACACCTTC. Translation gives CAWGTGASLGYTF.

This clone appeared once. The CDR3: CAWSRQYTQYF. CDR3 nucleotide sequence: TGTGCCTGGAGTCGACAGTACACGCAGTACTTC. This chain connects TRBV30 to TRBJ2-7, with D perhaps TRBD1 (5 bases). The CDR3 runs to 11 residues. Germline lookup yields CDR1 GTSNPN and CDR2 SVGIG (reference sequence). Trimming took 2 bases from V and 9 from J, leaving 11 bases between them.

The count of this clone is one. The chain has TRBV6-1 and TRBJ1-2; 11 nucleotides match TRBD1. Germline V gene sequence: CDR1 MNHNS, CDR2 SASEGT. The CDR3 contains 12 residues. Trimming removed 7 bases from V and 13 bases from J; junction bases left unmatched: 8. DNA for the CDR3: TGTGCCAGCACCCCAGGACAGGGGGCCATCACCTTC. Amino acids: CASTPGQGAITF.

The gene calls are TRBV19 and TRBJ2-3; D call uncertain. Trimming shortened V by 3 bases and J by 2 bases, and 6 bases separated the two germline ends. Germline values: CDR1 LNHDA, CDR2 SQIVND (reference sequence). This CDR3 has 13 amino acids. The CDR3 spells CASSMQITDTQYF. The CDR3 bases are TGTGCCAGTAGTATGCAGATCACAGATACGCAGTATTTT. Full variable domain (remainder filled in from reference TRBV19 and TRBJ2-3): DGGITQSPKYLFRKEGQNVTLSCEQNLNHDAMYWYRQDPGQGLRLIYYSQIVNDFQKGDIAEGYSVSREKKESFPLTVTSAQKNPTAFYLCASSMQITDTQYFGPGTRLTVL.

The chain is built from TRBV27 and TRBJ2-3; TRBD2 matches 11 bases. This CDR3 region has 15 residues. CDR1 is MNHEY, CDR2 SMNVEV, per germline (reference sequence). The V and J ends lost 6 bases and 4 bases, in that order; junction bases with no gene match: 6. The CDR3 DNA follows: TGTGCCAGCAGAGTAGCGGGAGGGCCTCCAGATACGCAGTATTTT. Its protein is CASRVAGGPPDTQYF.

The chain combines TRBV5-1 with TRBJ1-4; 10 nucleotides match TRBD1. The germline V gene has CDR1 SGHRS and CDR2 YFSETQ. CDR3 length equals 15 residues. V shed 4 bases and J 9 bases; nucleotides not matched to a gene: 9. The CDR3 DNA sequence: TGCGCCAGCAGCCAGGGACAGGGGATCCAAAAAAAACTGTTTTTT. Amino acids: CASSQGQGIQKKLFF.

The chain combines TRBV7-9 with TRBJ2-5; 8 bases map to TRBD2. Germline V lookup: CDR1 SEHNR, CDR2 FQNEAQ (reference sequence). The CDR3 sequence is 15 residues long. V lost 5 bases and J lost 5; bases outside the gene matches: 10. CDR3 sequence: CASSQAGGGLETQYF. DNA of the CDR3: TGTGCCAGCAGCCAAGCGGGCGGGGGGCTGGAGACCCAGTACTTC.

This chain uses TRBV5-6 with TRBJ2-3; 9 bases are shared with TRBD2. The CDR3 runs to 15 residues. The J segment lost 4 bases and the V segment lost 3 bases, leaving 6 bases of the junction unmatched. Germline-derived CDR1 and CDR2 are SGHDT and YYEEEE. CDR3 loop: CASSYRGGAPDTQYF. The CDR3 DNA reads TGTGCCAGCAGCTATCGCGGGGGGGCCCCAGATACGCAGTATTTT.

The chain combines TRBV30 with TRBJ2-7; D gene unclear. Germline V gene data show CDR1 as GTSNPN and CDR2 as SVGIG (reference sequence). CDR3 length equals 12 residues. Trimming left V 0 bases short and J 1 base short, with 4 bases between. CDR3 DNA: TGTGCCTGGAGTGTACTATCCTACGAGCAGTACTTC. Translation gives CAWSVLSYEQYF.

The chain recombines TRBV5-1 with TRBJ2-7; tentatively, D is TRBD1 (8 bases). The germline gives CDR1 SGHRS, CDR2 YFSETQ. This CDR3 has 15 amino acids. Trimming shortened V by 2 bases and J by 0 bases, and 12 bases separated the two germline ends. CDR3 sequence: CASSLNRGGSYEQYF. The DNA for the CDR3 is TGCGCCAGCAGCTTAAACAGGGGGGGCTCCTACGAGCAGTACTTC.

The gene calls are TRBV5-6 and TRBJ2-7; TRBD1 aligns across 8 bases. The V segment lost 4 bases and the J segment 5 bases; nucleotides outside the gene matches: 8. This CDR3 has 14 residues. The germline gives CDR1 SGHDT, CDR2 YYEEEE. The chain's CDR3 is CASSEDRVYHEQYF. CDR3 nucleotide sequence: TGTGCCAGCAGCGAGGACAGGGTTTACCACGAGCAGTACTTC.

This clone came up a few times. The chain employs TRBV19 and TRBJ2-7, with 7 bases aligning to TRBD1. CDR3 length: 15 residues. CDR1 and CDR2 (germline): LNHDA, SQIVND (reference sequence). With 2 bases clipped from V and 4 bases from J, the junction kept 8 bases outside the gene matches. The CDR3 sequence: CASSISSGGAYEQYF. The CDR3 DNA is TGTGCCAGTAGTATATCCTCAGGGGGTGCGTACGAGCAGTACTTC.